This T cell receptor (beta chain) was retrieved from a study of cytomegalovirus exposure and HLA in healthy donors. Researchers ran the PCR with 60 Vbeta and 13 Jbeta primers. Using immunoSEQ multiplex PCR, the repertoire was profiled, and TCRdb retains in-frame clones only, with some absent. The sample is made up of just over 200,000 clones, and the top ten hold more than 0.95% of it. J was trimmed by 4 bases and V by 4 bases; bases with no gene match: 10. Per germline, CDR1 SGDLS and CDR2 YYNGEE. The CDR3 runs 16 residues. In regard to this clone: Antigen unknown.

Broader study findings: Beyond CMV serostatus, there was no information to go on about immune exposure.

The TCR comes from a girl aged 2-15 years in good health and CMV-seropositive. Sequenced material: PBMCs. The chain combines TRBV9 with TRBJ2-1, with 8 bases identical to TRBD2. The CDR3 DNA reads TGTGCCAGCAGCTTCGCAGGTACTAGCGGATACAATGAGCAGTTCTTC. Its protein is CASSFAGTSGYNEQFF.